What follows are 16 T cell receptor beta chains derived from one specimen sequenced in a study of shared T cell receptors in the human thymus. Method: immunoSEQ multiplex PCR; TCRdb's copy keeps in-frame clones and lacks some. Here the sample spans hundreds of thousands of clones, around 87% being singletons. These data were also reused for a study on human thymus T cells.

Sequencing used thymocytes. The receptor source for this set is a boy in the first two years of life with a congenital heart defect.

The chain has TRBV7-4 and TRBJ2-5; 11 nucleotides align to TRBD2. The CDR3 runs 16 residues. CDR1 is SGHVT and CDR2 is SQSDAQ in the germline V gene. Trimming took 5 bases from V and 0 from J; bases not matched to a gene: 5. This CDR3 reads CASSQSTSGDQETQYF. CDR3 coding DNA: TGTGCCAGCAGCCAATCGACTAGCGGGGACCAAGAGACCCAGTACTTC.

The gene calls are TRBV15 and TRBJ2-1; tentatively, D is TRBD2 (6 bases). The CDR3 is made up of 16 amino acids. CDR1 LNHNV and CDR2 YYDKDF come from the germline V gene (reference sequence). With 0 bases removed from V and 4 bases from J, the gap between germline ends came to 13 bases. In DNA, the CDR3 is TGTGCCACCAGCAGAGATACGGGGGTATCATACAATGAGCAGTTCTTC. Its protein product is CATSRDTGVSYNEQFF.

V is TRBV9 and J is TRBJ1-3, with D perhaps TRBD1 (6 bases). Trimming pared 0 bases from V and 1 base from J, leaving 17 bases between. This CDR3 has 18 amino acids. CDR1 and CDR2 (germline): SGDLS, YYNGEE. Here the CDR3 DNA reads TGTGCCAGCAGCGTAGAGCCCCACGAGGACAGATCTGGAAACACCATATATTTT. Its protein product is CASSVEPHEDRSGNTIYF.

CDR3 nucleotide sequence: TGTGCCAGCAGCCACCGGACGCCCAAACAGGGGGTATCCGATACGCAGTATTTT. This encodes CASSHRTPKQGVSDTQYF. This sequence joins TRBV4-2 and TRBJ2-3; the match to TRBD1 covers 8 bases. Germline V gene lookup returns CDR1 LGHNA and CDR2 YNFKEQ. After removal of 3 bases from V and 6 bases from J, the junction contained 17 bases not matched to a gene. This CDR3 contains 18 residues.

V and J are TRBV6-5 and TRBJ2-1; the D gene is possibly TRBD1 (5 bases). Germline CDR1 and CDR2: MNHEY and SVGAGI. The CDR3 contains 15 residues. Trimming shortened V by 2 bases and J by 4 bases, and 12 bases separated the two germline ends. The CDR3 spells CASSYGKRQYNEQFF. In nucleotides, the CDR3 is TGTGCCAGCAGTTACGGGAAGCGACAGTACAATGAGCAGTTCTTC.

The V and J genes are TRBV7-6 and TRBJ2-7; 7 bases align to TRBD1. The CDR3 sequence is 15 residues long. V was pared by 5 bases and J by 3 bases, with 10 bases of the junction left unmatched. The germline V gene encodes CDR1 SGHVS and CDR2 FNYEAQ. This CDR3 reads CASSTRQGNYYEQYF. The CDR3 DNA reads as TGTGCCAGCAGCACCCGACAGGGAAATTACTACGAGCAGTACTTC.

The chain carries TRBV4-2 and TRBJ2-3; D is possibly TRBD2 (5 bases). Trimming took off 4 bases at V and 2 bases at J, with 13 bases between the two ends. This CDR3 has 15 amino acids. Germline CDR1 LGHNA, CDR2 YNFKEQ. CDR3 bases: TGTGCCAGCAGCCGCACAGCGGCCACCACAGATACGCAGTATTTT. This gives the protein CASSRTAATTDTQYF.

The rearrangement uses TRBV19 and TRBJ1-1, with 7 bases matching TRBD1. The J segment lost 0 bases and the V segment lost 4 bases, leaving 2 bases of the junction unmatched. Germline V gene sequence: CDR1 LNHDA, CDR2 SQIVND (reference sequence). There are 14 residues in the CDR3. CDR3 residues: CASSTGQMNTEAFF. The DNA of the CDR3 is TGTGCCAGTAGTACGGGACAGATGAACACTGAAGCTTTCTTT.

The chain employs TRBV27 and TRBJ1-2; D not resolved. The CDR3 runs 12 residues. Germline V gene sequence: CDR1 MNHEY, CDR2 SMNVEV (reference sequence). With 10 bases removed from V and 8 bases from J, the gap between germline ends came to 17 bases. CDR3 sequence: CAIPLIHEGYTF. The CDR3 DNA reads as TGTGCCATCCCCCTAATTCACGAGGGCTACACCTTC.

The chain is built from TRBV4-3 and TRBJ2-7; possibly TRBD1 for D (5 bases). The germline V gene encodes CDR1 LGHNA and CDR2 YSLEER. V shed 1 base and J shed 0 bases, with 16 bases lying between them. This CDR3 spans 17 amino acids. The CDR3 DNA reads TGCGCCAGCAGCCAAGGATGGAACCAGGGATTCTCCTACGAGCAGTACTTC. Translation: CASSQGWNQGFSYEQYF.

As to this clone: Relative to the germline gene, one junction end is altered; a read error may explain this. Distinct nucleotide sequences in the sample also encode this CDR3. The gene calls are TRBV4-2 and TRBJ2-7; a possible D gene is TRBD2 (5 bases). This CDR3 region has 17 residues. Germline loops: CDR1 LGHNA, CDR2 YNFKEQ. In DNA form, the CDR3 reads TGTGCCAGTAGCCAAGATCGGCCGCTAGCCGCAACCTACGAGCAGTACTTC. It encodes CASSQDRPLAATYEQYF.

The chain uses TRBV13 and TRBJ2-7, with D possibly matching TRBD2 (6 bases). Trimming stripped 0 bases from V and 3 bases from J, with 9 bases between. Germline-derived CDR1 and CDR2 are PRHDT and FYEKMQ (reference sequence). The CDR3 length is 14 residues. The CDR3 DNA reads TGTGCCAGCAGCTTAGGACTAGCTAACTACGAGCAGTACTTC. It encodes CASSLGLANYEQYF.

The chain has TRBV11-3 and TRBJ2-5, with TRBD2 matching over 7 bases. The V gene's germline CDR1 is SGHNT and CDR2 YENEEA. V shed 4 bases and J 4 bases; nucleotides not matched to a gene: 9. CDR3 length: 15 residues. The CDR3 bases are TGTGCCAGCAGCTACATTGGGGGGGACCCAGAGACCCAGTACTTC. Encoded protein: CASSYIGGDPETQYF.

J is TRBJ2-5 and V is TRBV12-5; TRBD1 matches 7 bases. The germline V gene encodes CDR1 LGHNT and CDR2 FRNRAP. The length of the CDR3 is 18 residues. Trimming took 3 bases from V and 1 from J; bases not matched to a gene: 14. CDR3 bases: TGTGCTAGTGGTTTTACCCCTTCGACAGGGTTGATCCAAGAGACCCAGTACTTC. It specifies CASGFTPSTGLIQETQYF.

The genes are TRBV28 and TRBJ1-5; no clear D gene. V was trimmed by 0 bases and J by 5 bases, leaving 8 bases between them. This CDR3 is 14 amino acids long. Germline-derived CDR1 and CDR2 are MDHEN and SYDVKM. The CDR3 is CASSLWRRHQPQHF. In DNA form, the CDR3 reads TGTGCCAGCAGTTTATGGCGGAGGCATCAGCCCCAGCATTTT.

CDR3 nucleotides: TGTGCCAGCAGCTTGGGACGGACAGGGTCCTACGAGCAGTACTTC. It translates to CASSLGRTGSYEQYF. The chain has TRBV5-4 and TRBJ2-7; the match to TRBD1 covers 8 bases. This CDR3 is built from 15 residues. Germline values: CDR1 SGHNT, CDR2 YYREEE (reference sequence). V gave up 0 bases and J gave up 1 base; unmatched junction bases: 3. The whole variable domain, filled in from reference TRBV5-4 and TRBJ2-7, reads ETGVTQSPTHLIKTRGQQVTLRCSSQSGHNTVSWYQQALGQGPQFIFQYYREEENGRGNFPPRFSGLQFPNYSSELNVNALELDDSALYLCASSLGRTGSYEQYFGPGTRLTVT.